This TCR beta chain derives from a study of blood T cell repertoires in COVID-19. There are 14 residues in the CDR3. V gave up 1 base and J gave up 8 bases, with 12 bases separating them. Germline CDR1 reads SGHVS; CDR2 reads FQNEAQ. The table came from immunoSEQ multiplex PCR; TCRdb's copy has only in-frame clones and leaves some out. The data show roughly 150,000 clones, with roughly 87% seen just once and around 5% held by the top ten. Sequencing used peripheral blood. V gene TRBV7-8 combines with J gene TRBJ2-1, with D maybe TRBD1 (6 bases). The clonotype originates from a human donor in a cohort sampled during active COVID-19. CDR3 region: CASSLVQGYDEQFF. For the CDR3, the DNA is TGTGCCAGCAGCTTAGTTCAGGGGTATGATGAGCAGTTCTTC.